The present entry profiles one T cell receptor beta chain with its context. Antigen specificity is unknown. Germline CDR1 reads KGHSH; CDR2 reads LQKENI. There are 16 residues in the CDR3. Deletions cut 1 base from V and 4 bases from J, with 14 bases between. Before the COVID-19 pandemic, during about 2010-2018, CD4+ T cells were taken from unexposed donors. The cells were cultured for approximately ten days before CD4+ T cells were isolated. The data stem from a study of CD4 T cells in relation to SARS-CoV-2 and coronaviruses. TCRdb keeps only in-frame clones here, not all; method: immunoSEQ multiplex PCR. Of about 21,000 clones listed, roughly 69% are singletons.

The chain has TRBV18 and TRBJ1-5; weak D call: TRBD1 (6 bases). The sample consisted of CD4+ T cells from PBMCs, cultured in vitro. The receptor comes from a human donor in good health. CDR3 residues: CASSPLGAKLNQPQHF. CDR3 coding DNA: TGTGCCAGCTCACCACTGGGGGCGAAATTGAATCAGCCCCAGCATTTT. Full variable domain (remainder filled in from reference TRBV18 and TRBJ1-5): NAGVMQNPRHLVRRRGQEARLRCSPMKGHSHVYWYRQLPEEGLKFMVYLQKENIIDESGMPKERFSAEFPKEGPSILRIQQVVRGDSAAYFCASSPLGAKLNQPQHFGDGTRLSIL.